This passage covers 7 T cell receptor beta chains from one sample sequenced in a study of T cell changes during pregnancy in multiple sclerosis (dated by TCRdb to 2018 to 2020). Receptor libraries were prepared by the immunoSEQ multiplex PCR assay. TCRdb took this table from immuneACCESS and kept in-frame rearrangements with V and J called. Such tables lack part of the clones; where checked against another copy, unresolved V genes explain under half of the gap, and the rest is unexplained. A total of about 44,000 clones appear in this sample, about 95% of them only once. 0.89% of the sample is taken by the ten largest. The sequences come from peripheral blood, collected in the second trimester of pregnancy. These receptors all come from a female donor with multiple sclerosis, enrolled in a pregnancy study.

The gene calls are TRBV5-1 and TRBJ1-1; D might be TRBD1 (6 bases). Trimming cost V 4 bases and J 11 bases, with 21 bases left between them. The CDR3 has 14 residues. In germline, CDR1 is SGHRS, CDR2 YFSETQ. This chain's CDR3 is CASSRGGAGSEAFF. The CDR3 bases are TGCGCCAGCAGCCGCGGGGGGGCGGGGAGCGAGGCTTTCTTT.

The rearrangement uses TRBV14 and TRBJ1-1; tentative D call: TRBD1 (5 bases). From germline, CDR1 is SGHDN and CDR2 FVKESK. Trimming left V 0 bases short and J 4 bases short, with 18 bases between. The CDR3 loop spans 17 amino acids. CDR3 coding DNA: TGTGCCAGCAGCCAAGACTTTTGGCAGGGCGGGGGCACTGAAGCTTTCTTT. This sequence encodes CASSQDFWQGGGTEAFF.

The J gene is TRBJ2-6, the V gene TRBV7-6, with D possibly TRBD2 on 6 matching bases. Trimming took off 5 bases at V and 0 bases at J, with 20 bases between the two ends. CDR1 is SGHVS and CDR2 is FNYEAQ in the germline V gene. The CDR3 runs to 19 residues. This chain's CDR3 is CASSPFQGGVTSGANVLTF. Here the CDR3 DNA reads TGTGCCAGCAGCCCTTTTCAGGGCGGGGTCACCTCTGGGGCCAACGTCCTGACTTTC. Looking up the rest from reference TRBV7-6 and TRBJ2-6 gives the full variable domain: GAGVSQSPRYKVTKRGQDVALRCDPISGHVSLYWYRQALGQGPEFLTYFNYEAQQDKSGLPNDRFSAERPEGSISTLTIQRTEQRDSAMYRCASSPFQGGVTSGANVLTFGAGSRLTVL.

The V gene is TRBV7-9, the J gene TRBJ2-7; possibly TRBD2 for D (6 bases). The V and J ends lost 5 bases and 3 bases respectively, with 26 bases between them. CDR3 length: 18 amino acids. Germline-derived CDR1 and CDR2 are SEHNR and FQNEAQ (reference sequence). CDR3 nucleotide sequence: TGTGCCAGCAGCCTCCGAGGGCAAGTGGGGGGACTCCTCTACGAGCAGTACTTC. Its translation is CASSLRGQVGGLLYEQYF.

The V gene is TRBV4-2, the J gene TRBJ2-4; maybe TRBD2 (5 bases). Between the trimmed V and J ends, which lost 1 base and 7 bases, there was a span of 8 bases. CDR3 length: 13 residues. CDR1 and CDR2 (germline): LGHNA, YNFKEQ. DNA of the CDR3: TGTGCCAGCAGCCAAGTTGGGGAGAACATTCAGTACTTC. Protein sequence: CASSQVGENIQYF.

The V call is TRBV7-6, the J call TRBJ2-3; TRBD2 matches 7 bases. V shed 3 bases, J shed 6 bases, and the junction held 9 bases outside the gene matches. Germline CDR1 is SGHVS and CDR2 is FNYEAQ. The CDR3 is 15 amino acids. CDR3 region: CASSLYGGVRDTQYF. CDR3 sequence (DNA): TGTGCCAGCAGCTTGTATGGGGGGGTTCGGGATACGCAGTATTTT.

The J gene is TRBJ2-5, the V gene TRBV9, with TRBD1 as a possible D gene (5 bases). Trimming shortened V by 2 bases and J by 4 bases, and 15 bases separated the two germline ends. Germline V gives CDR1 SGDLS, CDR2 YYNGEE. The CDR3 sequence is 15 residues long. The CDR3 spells CASSVTAGYRETQYF. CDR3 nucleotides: TGTGCCAGCAGCGTTACCGCAGGGTATAGAGAGACCCAGTACTTC.